These T cell receptor beta chains were read from a single sample in a study of blood T cell repertoires in COVID-19. Sequenced by immunoSEQ multiplex PCR; TCRdb stores in-frame clones only, minus some. The repertoire has some 93,000 clones, roughly 87% of them found once; the top ten carry approximately 3.9%. Input material: peripheral blood. The receptor source for this set is a man in his 60s with acute or convalescent COVID-19. Each CDR3 is given with its conserved first and last residue. The order of the fields is clone size, D gene, V gene, J gene, CDR3 protein, CDR3 DNA. D genes are given only for firm matches. Clone size is not always given. Where it is, it says once, few, many or a class for expanded clones.

size: once
D: TRBD2
V: TRBV5-1
J: TRBJ2-1
CDR3: CASSLGEGYNEQFF
DNA: TGCGCCAGCAGTCTGGGGGAGGGATACAATGAGCAGTTCTTC

size: .
D: .
V: TRBV11-3
J: TRBJ2-5
CDR3: CASSLSSPGRETQYF
DNA: TGTGCCAGCAGCTTATCTAGTCCAGGGAGGGAGACCCAGTACTTC

size: .
D: TRBD1
V: TRBV19
J: TRBJ2-2
CDR3: CASSPRDRYTGELFF
DNA: TGTGCCAGTAGTCCCCGGGACAGATACACCGGGGAGCTGTTTTTT

size: once
D: .
V: TRBV29-1
J: TRBJ1-1
CDR3: CSAGTSMNTEAFF
DNA: TGCAGCGCCGGGACATCGATGAACACTGAAGCTTTCTTT

size: many
D: TRBD2
V: TRBV5-1
J: TRBJ2-1
CDR3: CASSIGLAGGVGEQFF
DNA: TGCGCCAGCAGCATCGGACTAGCGGGAGGGGTGGGTGAGCAGTTCTTC

size: .
D: .
V: TRBV12-2
J: TRBJ2-7
CDR3: CASRPSNRDPIYEQYF
DNA: TGTGCAAGTCGCCCCTCCAACAGGGACCCAATCTACGAGCAGTACTTC

size: once
D: TRBD1
V: TRBV7-9
J: TRBJ1-1
CDR3: CASTTTGQGNTEAFF
DNA: TGTGCCAGCACCACAACTGGACAGGGCAACACTGAAGCTTTCTTT

size: .
D: .
V: TRBV6-2/TRBV6-3
J: TRBJ2-1
CDR3: CASSNRLGTYNEQFF
DNA: TGTGCCAGCAGCAACCGACTAGGCACCTACAATGAGCAGTTCTTC

size: .
D: .
V: TRBV12-3/TRBV12-4
J: TRBJ1-3
CDR3: CASSLASRNTIYF
DNA: TGTGCCAGCAGTTTAGCGTCGCGGAACACCATATATTTT

size: .
D: TRBD2
V: TRBV27
J: TRBJ2-3
CDR3: CASSLFAGGRGDTQYF
DNA: TGTGCCAGCAGTTTATTTGCGGGGGGGCGGGGAGATACGCAGTATTTT

size: .
D: .
V: TRBV6-6
J: TRBJ1-2
CDR3: CASRRNPTGRLSYGYTF
DNA: TGTGCCAGCAGACGAAATCCTACAGGGCGACTCTCCTATGGCTACACCTTC

size: .
D: .
V: TRBV6-5
J: TRBJ2-7
CDR3: CASSYMAQTSYEQYF
DNA: TGTGCCAGCAGTTACATGGCACAGACCTCCTACGAGCAGTACTTC

size: .
D: TRBD1
V: TRBV5-1
J: TRBJ1-1
CDR3: CASSFDRVNTEAFF
DNA: TGCGCCAGCAGCTTCGACAGGGTGAACACTGAAGCTTTCTTT

size: .
D: .
V: TRBV9
J: TRBJ2-5
CDR3: CASSVELQETQYF
DNA: TGTGCCAGCAGCGTAGAACTCCAAGAGACCCAGTACTTC

size: .
D: TRBD1
V: TRBV9
J: TRBJ1-6
CDR3: CASSATGVSYNSPLHF
DNA: TGTGCCAGCAGCGCTACAGGGGTCTCCTATAATTCACCCCTCCACTTT

size: .
D: TRBD1
V: TRBV5-1
J: TRBJ1-2
CDR3: CASSLGTGINYGYTF
DNA: TGCGCCAGCAGCCTCGGGACAGGGATTAACTATGGCTACACCTTC

size: many
D: .
V: TRBV9
J: TRBJ1-1
CDR3: CASSVQAMNTEAFF
DNA: TGTGCCAGCAGCGTACAGGCCATGAACACTGAAGCTTTCTTT

size: .
D: .
V: TRBV3-1/TRBV3-2
J: TRBJ2-1
CDR3: CASSQEAGDEQFF
DNA: TGTGCCAGCAGCCAAGAGGCGGGCGATGAGCAGTTCTTC

size: .
D: .
V: TRBV12-3/TRBV12-4
J: TRBJ2-5
CDR3: CASTPEGPETQYF
DNA: TGTGCCAGCACCCCGGAGGGGCCGGAGACCCAGTACTTC

size: .
D: .
V: TRBV19
J: TRBJ2-7
CDR3: CASTGSPTYEQYF
DNA: TGTGCCAGTACCGGGAGTCCCACCTACGAGCAGTACTTC

size: once
D: .
V: TRBV12-5
J: TRBJ1-4
CDR3: CASSLRKEKLFF
DNA: TGTGCTAGTTCTCTGCGGAAAGAAAAACTGTTTTTT

size: .
D: .
V: TRBV27
J: TRBJ1-2
CDR3: CVVGPPYGYTF
DNA: TGTGTTGTGGGGCCTCCGTATGGCTACACCTTC

size: .
D: .
V: TRBV6-5
J: TRBJ2-5
CDR3: CASSYSPEETQYF
DNA: TGTGCCAGCAGTTACTCCCCGGAGGAGACCCAGTACTTC

size: .
D: .
V: TRBV30
J: TRBJ1-1
CDR3: CAWSPGQLGTEAFF
DNA: TGTGCCTGGTCCCCGGGACAACTCGGAACTGAAGCTTTCTTT

size: .
D: .
V: TRBV7-6
J: TRBJ2-7
CDR3: CASSRGGGFGSSYEQYF
DNA: TGTGCCAGCAGTAGGGGGGGAGGCTTTGGCAGCTCCTACGAGCAGTACTTC

size: .
D: TRBD1
V: TRBV11-2
J: TRBJ1-2
CDR3: CASSLDLGTGAKGYTF
DNA: TGTGCCAGCAGCTTAGATCTCGGGACAGGGGCGAAAGGCTACACCTTC

size: .
D: .
V: TRBV2
J: TRBJ2-3
CDR3: CASTLGDTQYF
DNA: TGTGCCAGCACCCTAGGAGATACGCAGTATTTT

size: .
D: TRBD2
V: TRBV7-8
J: TRBJ2-3
CDR3: CASSFRTSQDTQYF
DNA: TGTGCCAGCAGCTTCAGGACTAGCCAAGATACGCAGTATTTT

size: .
D: TRBD2
V: TRBV5-5
J: TRBJ2-1
CDR3: CASSLRLASPSEQFF
DNA: TGTGCCAGCAGCCTCCGACTAGCTTCTCCTAGTGAGCAGTTCTTC

size: .
D: .
V: TRBV7-9
J: TRBJ2-7
CDR3: CASSPGTFYEQYF
DNA: TGTGCCAGCAGCCCCGGGACATTCTACGAGCAGTACTTC

size: .
D: .
V: TRBV2
J: TRBJ2-2
CDR3: CASSKGAGELFF
DNA: TGTGCCAGCAGCAAGGGGGCCGGGGAGCTGTTTTTT

size: .
D: TRBD1
V: TRBV18
J: TRBJ2-5
CDR3: CASSVTTGDLQETQYF
DNA: TGTGCCAGCTCAGTAACCACAGGGGACCTCCAAGAGACCCAGTACTTC

size: .
D: .
V: TRBV11-1
J: TRBJ2-7
CDR3: CASSLDRDEQYF
DNA: TGTGCCAGCAGCTTAGACCGGGACGAGCAGTACTTC

size: .
D: TRBD2
V: TRBV5-1
J: TRBJ2-6
CDR3: CAPRLAAGGLGANVLTF
DNA: TGCGCCCCCCGCTTGGCCGCGGGGGGTTTGGGGGCCAACGTCCTGACTTTC

size: few
D: .
V: TRBV13
J: TRBJ1-2
CDR3: CASRTDRSFYGYTF
DNA: TGTGCCAGCAGAACCGACAGAAGCTTCTATGGCTACACCTTC

size: .
D: .
V: TRBV18
J: TRBJ1-1
CDR3: CASSPFKGGEQSNTEAFF
DNA: TGTGCCAGCTCACCTTTTAAAGGCGGGGAACAGTCGAACACTGAAGCTTTCTTT

size: .
D: .
V: TRBV20-1
J: TRBJ2-7
CDR3: CSASWRAYEQYF
DNA: TGCAGTGCTAGTTGGCGGGCCTACGAGCAGTACTTC

size: .
D: .
V: TRBV7-3
J: TRBJ2-5
CDR3: CASSLTGAEQETQYF
DNA: TGTGCCAGCAGCTTAACGGGAGCAGAGCAAGAGACCCAGTACTTC

size: .
D: TRBD1
V: TRBV5-1
J: TRBJ2-7
CDR3: CASSSGTDSTYEQYF
DNA: TGCGCCAGCAGCAGTGGGACAGACAGTACCTACGAGCAGTACTTC

size: few
D: .
V: TRBV2
J: TRBJ2-1
CDR3: CASIWGEPPHSYNEQFF
DNA: TGTGCCAGCATTTGGGGGGAGCCCCCCCACTCCTACAATGAGCAGTTCTTC

size: few
D: .
V: TRBV21-1
J: TRBJ1-1
CDR3: CASGPDKNTEAFF
DNA: TGTGCCAGCGGACCGGACAAGAACACTGAAGCTTTCTTT

size: .
D: TRBD2
V: TRBV6-5
J: TRBJ2-7
CDR3: CASSRTRSSYEQYF
DNA: TGTGCCAGCAGTCGGACTAGAAGCTCTTACGAGCAGTACTTC

size: .
D: TRBD1
V: TRBV19
J: TRBJ1-6
CDR3: CASHRTGVSSYNSPLHF
DNA: TGTGCCAGTCACCGGACAGGGGTTAGCTCCTATAATTCACCCCTCCACTTT

size: .
D: TRBD1
V: TRBV18
J: TRBJ1-1
CDR3: CASTGGAGYNTEAFF
DNA: TGTGCCAGTACAGGGGGCGCAGGGTATAACACTGAAGCTTTCTTT

size: once
D: TRBD1
V: TRBV10-2
J: TRBJ1-1
CDR3: CASSEGVGDRAAFF
DNA: TGCGCCAGCAGTGAGGGAGTGGGGGACAGGGCTGCTTTCTTT

size: .
D: .
V: TRBV7-6
J: TRBJ1-5
CDR3: CASSAGQGGRNQPQHF
DNA: TGTGCCAGCAGTGCGGGGCAGGGAGGTCGCAATCAGCCCCAGCATTTT

size: .
D: TRBD1
V: TRBV7-2
J: TRBJ1-5
CDR3: CASSLAWTGVNQPQHF
DNA: TGTGCCAGCAGCTTAGCCTGGACAGGAGTCAATCAGCCCCAGCATTTT

size: .
D: TRBD1
V: TRBV5-4
J: TRBJ1-2
CDR3: CASSPDRGRGYTF
DNA: TGTGCCAGCAGCCCGGACAGGGGACGCGGCTACACCTTC

size: few
D: .
V: TRBV12-3/TRBV12-4
J: TRBJ1-4
CDR3: CASSARGEKLFF
DNA: TGTGCCAGCAGTGCGCGGGGCGAAAAACTGTTTTTT

size: .
D: TRBD1
V: TRBV30
J: TRBJ2-7
CDR3: CAWNRDRSYEQYF
DNA: TGTGCCTGGAACCGGGACAGGAGCTACGAGCAGTACTTC

size: .
D: .
V: TRBV7-2
J: TRBJ2-3
CDR3: CASSLAGVDWDTQYF
DNA: TGTGCCAGCAGCTTAGCCGGAGTAGATTGGGATACGCAGTATTTT

size: .
D: TRBD2
V: TRBV18
J: TRBJ2-7
CDR3: CASSPLPSGPLSYEQYF
DNA: TGTGCCAGCTCACCATTGCCTAGCGGTCCTCTCTCCTACGAGCAGTACTTC

size: few
D: TRBD2
V: TRBV4-2
J: TRBJ2-7
CDR3: CASSRNSGSYEQYF
DNA: TGTGCCAGCAGCCGGAATAGCGGGAGTTACGAGCAGTACTTC

size: .
D: TRBD1
V: TRBV5-1
J: TRBJ2-1
CDR3: CASSFRDSNNEQFF
DNA: TGCGCCAGCAGCTTCCGGGACAGTAACAATGAGCAGTTCTTC

size: once
D: .
V: TRBV9
J: TRBJ2-5
CDR3: CASSVGSGVVQETQYF
DNA: TGTGCCAGCAGCGTAGGAAGCGGCGTAGTCCAAGAGACCCAGTACTTC

size: .
D: TRBD1
V: TRBV6-1
J: TRBJ1-1
CDR3: CASSGTGDTEAFF
DNA: TGTGCCAGCAGCGGGACAGGCGACACTGAAGCTTTCTTT

size: .
D: .
V: TRBV19
J: TRBJ1-1
CDR3: CASARNTEAFF
DNA: TGTGCCAGTGCGCGGAACACTGAAGCTTTCTTT

size: .
D: TRBD2
V: TRBV12-5
J: TRBJ2-1
CDR3: CASGKSGGGRWNEQFF
DNA: TGTGCTAGTGGCAAAAGCGGCGGGGGTCGGTGGAATGAGCAGTTCTTC

size: once
D: .
V: TRBV2
J: TRBJ1-1
CDR3: CASSEARAGEAFF
DNA: TGTGCCAGCAGTGAAGCGAGAGCGGGTGAAGCTTTCTTT

size: .
D: TRBD1
V: TRBV9
J: TRBJ2-7
CDR3: CASSPTGTGYFEQYF
DNA: TGTGCCAGCAGCCCCACGGGGACAGGGTACTTCGAGCAGTACTTC